These 18 T cell receptor beta chains were all obtained from the same sample, sequenced in a study of blood T cell repertoires in COVID-19. Sequenced by immunoSEQ multiplex PCR; TCRdb stores in-frame clones only, minus some. Among about 190,000 clones listed, roughly 83% were seen once. The sequenced sample consisted of PBMCs or T cells enriched from blood (not recorded which). All receptors derive from a man aged 35 to 55 with acute COVID-19.

This clone was seen just once. The chain couples TRBV19 to TRBJ2-3, with 7 bases identical to TRBD2. Germline lookup yields CDR1 LNHDA and CDR2 SQIVND (reference sequence). The CDR3 totals 14 residues. Trimming cost V 4 bases and J 4 bases; bases outside gene matches: 5. The CDR3 DNA reads TGTGCCAGTAGTAGGGGGGGTAGTTCAGATACGCAGTATTTT. It codes for CASSRGGSSDTQYF. Based on the CDR3 plus reference TRBV19 and TRBJ2-3, the full variable domain is DGGITQSPKYLFRKEGQNVTLSCEQNLNHDAMYWYRQDPGQGLRLIYYSQIVNDFQKGDIAEGYSVSREKKESFPLTVTSAQKNPTAFYLCASSRGGSSDTQYFGPGTRLTVL.

CDR3 in amino acids: CASRERGVSAGELFF. The CDR3 DNA reads as TGTGCCAGCCGAGAGCGGGGGGTTTCGGCCGGGGAGCTGTTTTTT. The V gene is TRBV19, the J gene TRBJ2-2; 9 bases align to TRBD2. V lost 9 bases, J lost 6 bases, and 11 bases stayed unmatched. Germline V gene data show CDR1 as LNHDA and CDR2 as SQIVND (reference sequence). CDR3 length equals 15 residues.

The rearrangement uses TRBV10-3 and TRBJ1-1; no clear D. Germline loops: CDR1 ENHRY, CDR2 SYGVKD. Trimming pared 6 bases from V and 1 base from J, leaving 9 bases between. The CDR3 contains 13 residues. DNA for the CDR3: TGTGCCATCAGGGCAGAGGGGAACACTGAAGCTTTCTTT. It codes for CAIRAEGNTEAFF.

This clone was counted a single time. The chain has TRBV6-6 and TRBJ2-7, with a possible D match to TRBD1 (6 bases). Germline-derived CDR1 and CDR2 are MNHNY and SVGAGI (reference sequence). The CDR3 runs to 13 residues. V was pared by 2 bases and J by 3 bases, with 8 bases between. The CDR3 protein is CASSYGDNYEQYF. The CDR3 coding sequence is TGTGCCAGCAGTTACGGGGACAACTACGAGCAGTACTTC.

The rearrangement links TRBV27 to TRBJ1-2; possibly TRBD1 for D (5 bases). CDR3 length: 17 residues. Germline CDR1 is MNHEY and CDR2 is SMNVEV (reference sequence). V dropped 4 bases and J dropped 1 base, with 19 bases sitting between them. The CDR3, as DNA: TGTGCCAGCAGTTCCGGGGGAAGCTGGGGAGGTAACTATGGCTACACCTTC. Translating it yields CASSSGGSWGGNYGYTF.

The chain uses TRBV9 and TRBJ2-2, with D tentatively TRBD2 (5 bases). Trimming took 0 bases from V and 3 from J, leaving 15 bases between them. CDR1 SGDLS and CDR2 YYNGEE come from the germline V gene. The CDR3 totals 17 residues. The CDR3 DNA is TGTGCCAGCAGCGTAGGGGCCCTGGTACTAGACACCGGGGAGCTGTTTTTT. Its translation is CASSVGALVLDTGELFF.

The rearrangement uses TRBV2 and TRBJ2-2; no reliable D call. CDR1 is SNHLY, CDR2 FYNNEI, per germline. This CDR3 contains 14 residues. Trimming took off 4 bases at V and 6 bases at J, with 12 bases between the two ends. CDR3 nucleotides: TGTGCCAGCAGTGCTTACATTCCCGCCGGGGAGCTGTTTTTT. Translated: CASSAYIPAGELFF.

V gene TRBV6-2 or TRBV6-3 combines with J gene TRBJ2-2; tentatively, D is TRBD1 (5 bases). The V gene's germline CDR1 is MNHEY and CDR2 SVGEGT. V lost 7 bases to trimming and J lost 4 bases, with 19 bases between them. CDR3 length: 16 amino acids. CDR3: CASTPPVRGSTGELFF. In nucleotides, the CDR3 is TGTGCCAGCACCCCGCCCGTTAGGGGTTCCACCGGGGAGCTGTTTTTT.

This chain uses TRBV19 with TRBJ2-4, with 8 bases that match TRBD2. CDR3 length equals 13 residues. Germline lookup yields CDR1 LNHDA and CDR2 SQIVND (reference sequence). Losses at the gene ends were 9 bases for V and 5 bases for J; bases not matched to a gene: 6. CDR3 sequence (DNA): TGTGCCAGGGCGGGAGGTCAGCAAAACATTCAGTACTTC. This translates into CARAGGQQNIQYF.

The gene calls are TRBV24-1 and TRBJ2-1, with TRBD1 matching over 10 bases. The V gene's germline CDR1 is KGHDR and CDR2 SFDVKD. J lost 10 bases, V lost 4 bases, and 6 bases had no gene match. This CDR3 spans 14 amino acids. CDR3 loop: CATSDPGTGDEQFF. In DNA form, the CDR3 reads TGTGCCACCAGTGACCCCGGGACAGGGGACGAGCAGTTCTTC.

The V gene is TRBV24-1, the J gene TRBJ1-5; D uncertain. CDR1 KGHDR and CDR2 SFDVKD come from the germline V gene. The CDR3 spans 16 residues. V shed 1 base and J shed 3 bases, with 12 bases lying between them. As DNA, the CDR3 is TGTGCCACCAGTGATTTCGAGGCAGAACCCAATCAGCCCCAGCATTTT. It translates to CATSDFEAEPNQPQHF.

This clone has a handful of counts. The J gene is TRBJ1-5, the V gene TRBV6-2 or TRBV6-3, with D uncertain. This CDR3 spans 17 amino acids. V shed 0 bases and J shed 0 bases, with 12 bases lying between them. Germline CDR1 and CDR2: MNHEY and SVGEGT. The CDR3 sequence: CASSYSRDFHSNQPQHF. The CDR3 bases are TGTGCCAGCAGTTACTCGCGAGACTTCCATAGCAATCAGCCCCAGCATTTT.

This sequence joins TRBV19 and TRBJ2-1; TRBD2 matches 9 bases. The CDR3 extends over 15 amino acids. Trimming at V came to 8 bases and at J to 5 bases, leaving 10 bases not matched to a gene. Per germline, CDR1 LNHDA and CDR2 SQIVND (reference sequence). The CDR3 nucleotides are TGTGCCAGTTCCCACCCGGGACTAGCAAACAATGAGCAGTTCTTC. This encodes CASSHPGLANNEQFF.

Only a few counts were recorded for this clone. The chain employs TRBV7-2 and TRBJ2-5, with D possibly being TRBD1 (6 bases). The CDR3 runs to 15 residues. CDR1 and CDR2 from the germline V gene are SGHTA and FQGNSA. Between the trimmed V and J ends, which lost 3 bases and 0 bases, there was a span of 11 bases. The CDR3 sequence is CASSFWQGNQETQYF. Written as DNA, the CDR3 is TGTGCCAGCAGCTTTTGGCAGGGGAACCAAGAGACCCAGTACTTC.

V is TRBV5-4 and J is TRBJ1-1; 9 positions agree with TRBD1. CDR3 length equals 15 residues. The trim removed 6 bases at V and 1 base at J, leaving 7 bases unmatched. In germline, CDR1 is SGHNT, CDR2 YYREEE (reference sequence). CDR3 region: CASNQGQGKNTEAFF. CDR3 in DNA: TGTGCCAGCAACCAGGGACAGGGAAAGAACACTGAAGCTTTCTTT. Drawing the rest from reference TRBV5-4 and TRBJ1-1, the complete variable domain is ETGVTQSPTHLIKTRGQQVTLRCSSQSGHNTVSWYQQALGQGPQFIFQYYREEENGRGNFPPRFSGLQFPNYSSELNVNALELDDSALYLCASNQGQGKNTEAFFGQGTRLTVV.

V usage is TRBV10-3 and J usage is TRBJ1-5, with D tentatively TRBD1 (5 bases). Trimming took off 6 bases at V and 1 base at J, with 16 bases between the two ends. This CDR3 spans 16 amino acids. The germline V gene encodes CDR1 ENHRY and CDR2 SYGVKD. The CDR3 here is CAISEAGGTSNQPQHF. The CDR3 region has the DNA TGTGCCATCAGCGAAGCTGGGGGGACCAGCAATCAGCCCCAGCATTTT.

The chain has TRBV2 and TRBJ2-1; possibly TRBD1 for D (6 bases). CDR3 length: 16 amino acids. V was shortened by 5 bases and J by 4 bases, with 18 bases between the two germline ends. Germline CDR1 and CDR2: SNHLY and FYNNEI. This CDR3 reads CASSLAGALAYNEQFF. CDR3 sequence (DNA): TGTGCCAGCAGTTTAGCAGGGGCTCTAGCTTACAATGAGCAGTTCTTC.

This chain links TRBV9 with TRBJ1-2; D is unresolved. CDR1 is SGDLS, CDR2 YYNGEE, per germline. This CDR3 contains 12 residues. Deletions cut 1 base from V and 7 bases from J, with 8 bases between. The DNA of the CDR3 is TGTGCCAGCAGCGTACCGGCGGGTGGCTACACCTTC. This translates into CASSVPAGGYTF.